These T cell receptor beta chains were read from a single sample in a study of spatial heterogeneity in lung cancer. TCRdb ran MiXCR on the 5' RACE reads and lists one entry per CDR3 protein. The table has 25,000 or so distinct CDR3 sequences, less than 6.5% seen once. Material: PBMCs, obtained at follow-up. Source of these receptors: a female donor with early-stage non-small cell lung cancer. Each CDR3 is given with its conserved first and last residue. Each record gives: clone size, J gene, D gene, V gene, CDR3 protein, CDR3 DNA. A D gene is named only where the DNA matches it firmly. Size tells how often a clone was seen (once, few, many) or the class of an expanded clone, and some rows leave it out.

many TRBJ2-2 NA TRBV11-2 CASSSYGQSTGELFF TGTGCCAGCAGTAGTTATGGACAGTCCACCGGGGAGCTGTTTTTT
many TRBJ1-2 TRBD1 TRBV19 CASSPRRGQGAVGYTF TGTGCCAGTAGCCCTCGGAGGGGGCAGGGTGCTGTCGGCTACACCTTC
many TRBJ2-2 NA TRBV7-2 CASSSILRRANTGELFF TGTGCCAGCAGCTCGATATTAAGACGGGCGAACACCGGGGAGCTGTTTTTT
few TRBJ2-5 NA TRBV5-1 CASSPAMGLGETQYF TGCGCCAGCAGCCCCGCGATGGGGCTGGGAGAGACCCAGTACTTC
many TRBJ2-7 TRBD1 TRBV28 CASSVPEYSRDRGLYEQYF TGTGCCAGCAGTGTACCAGAGTACTCCCGGGACAGGGGGCTCTACGAGCAGTACTTC
NA TRBJ2-1 TRBD2 TRBV9 CASSIGGGGVYNEQFF TGTGCCAGCAGCATAGGTGGCGGGGGAGTATACAATGAGCAGTTCTTC
many TRBJ2-7 NA TRBV2 CASSDRGLEYF TGTGCCAGCAGTGATCGAGGGCTGGAGTACTTC
few TRBJ2-5 TRBD1 TRBV6-2/TRBV6-3 CASSPGTDHTKETQYF TGTGCCAGCAGTCCCGGGACAGACCACACCAAAGAGACCCAGTACTTC
many TRBJ1-1 TRBD1 TRBV20-1 CSAQGGRAVNTEAFF TGCAGTGCTCAGGGGGGGAGGGCTGTGAACACTGAAGCTTTCTTT
many TRBJ2-3 NA TRBV29-1 CSVETGTDTQYF TGCAGCGTTGAAACAGGGACAGATACGCAGTATTTT